This T cell receptor (beta chain) was sequenced during a study of blood T cell repertoires in COVID-19. Study as a whole: Both acute and convalescent COVID-19 samples were obtained from the United States, Italy and Spain.

Cohort allocation depended upon clinical history that participants reported. Either two negative PCRs, clearance, or symptom resolution qualified Cohort 3 donors as recovered. V lost 9 bases, J lost 4 bases, and 8 bases stayed unmatched. The length of the CDR3 is 13 residues. The germline V gene encodes CDR1 LNHDA and CDR2 SQIVND (reference sequence). Libraries were prepared by immunoSEQ multiplex PCR; TCRdb keeps only in-frame clonotypes and omits some of them. Of approximately 230,000 clones in the sample, around 86% were seen once. The source is a man between 18 and 35 years old who had recovered from COVID-19. The J gene is TRBJ1-1, the V gene TRBV19; 7 positions match TRBD1. The specimen sequenced was PBMCs or T cells enriched from blood (not recorded which). The CDR3 region is CASSQTGFTEAFF. DNA of the CDR3: TGTGCCAGCAGCCAGACAGGGTTCACTGAAGCTTTCTTT.